The 9 T cell receptor beta chains presented below share a single source sample, sequenced in a study of cytomegalovirus exposure and HLA in healthy donors. PCR amplification relied on 60 Vbeta primers (plus 13 Jbeta primers). Measured with immunoSEQ multiplex PCR; TCRdb has only the in-frame clones, and not every one. The sample yields roughly 190,000 clones, about 89% seen once. The sequenced material came from PBMCs. The receptors were gathered from a man aged 25 to 40 in good health and CMV-seronegative.

This clone has a single count. CDR3 region: CSVSPRQSYGYTF. The DNA of the CDR3 is TGCAGCGTTTCTCCACGACAGTCCTATGGCTACACCTTC. The chain couples TRBV29-1 to TRBJ1-2; D might be TRBD1 (5 bases). The CDR3 length is 13 residues. The germline V gene encodes CDR1 SQVTM and CDR2 ANQGSEA. The V end lost 5 bases, the J end lost 4 bases, and 14 bases lay between the germline ends.

This chain connects TRBV28 to TRBJ2-5, with 7 bases identical to TRBD1. Trimming took 1 base from V and 5 from J; bases not matched to a gene: 16. The CDR3 consists of 18 residues. CDR1 and CDR2 from the germline V gene are MDHEN and SYDVKM. CDR3 amino acids: CASSLYPRASTGVETQYF. The CDR3 nucleotides are TGTGCCAGCAGTTTATATCCCAGGGCTAGCACAGGGGTGGAGACCCAGTACTTC.

This chain connects TRBV11-3 to TRBJ2-1; tentatively, D is TRBD2 (6 bases). Trimming left V 5 bases short and J 2 bases short, with 28 bases between. CDR3 length: 20 residues. The germline V gene has CDR1 SGHNT and CDR2 YENEEA. The CDR3 reads CASSASRRGLTSRPYNEQFF. The CDR3 DNA sequence: TGTGCCAGCAGCGCAAGCCGACGGGGACTTACCTCAAGACCCTACAATGAGCAGTTCTTC.

This clone occurred a few times. J is TRBJ1-2 and V is TRBV9; TRBD1 might be the D (6 bases). The CDR3 length is 14 residues. The germline V gene has CDR1 SGDLS and CDR2 YYNGEE. Trimming took 0 bases from V and 6 from J, leaving 12 bases between them. For the CDR3, the DNA is TGTGCCAGCAGCGTAGGGGTACAGGGAGATGGCTACACCTTC. Amino acids: CASSVGVQGDGYTF. Supplemented by reference TRBV9 and TRBJ1-2, the full variable domain reads DSGVTQTPKHLITATGQRVTLRCSPRSGDLSVYWYQQSLDQGLQFLIQYYNGEERAKGNILERFSAQQFPDLHSELNLSSLELGDSALYFCASSVGVQGDGYTFGSGTRLTVV.

The chain uses TRBV10-3 and TRBJ2-5; a possible D gene is TRBD2 (6 bases). The CDR3 covers 15 residues. Trimming shortened V by 4 bases and J by 2 bases, and 14 bases separated the two germline ends. CDR1 ENHRY and CDR2 SYGVKD come from the germline V gene. CDR3 nucleotides: TGTGCCATCAGTGGGGGACTTCAATTGCAAGAGACCCAGTACTTC. Its protein is CAISGGLQLQETQYF.

As to this clone: At one of its ends the junction is not consistent with the germline gene, which may arise from a read error. The chain has TRBV9 and TRBJ1-1; D gene unclear. This CDR3 region has 16 residues. CDR1 SGDLS and CDR2 YYNGEE come from the germline V gene. This CDR3 reads CASSVVVRVLNTEASF. CDR3 in DNA: TGTGCCAGCAGCGTAGTTGTGAGGGTCCTGAACACTGAAGCTTCCTTT.

The V call is TRBV30, the J call TRBJ2-5; possible D gene TRBD2, 5 bases. The closer fit of TRBJ2-7 to the DNA end suggests the J call may be wrong. This CDR3 has 13 amino acids. Germline values: CDR1 GTSNPN, CDR2 SVGIG (reference sequence). DNA for the CDR3: TGTGCCTGGAGTGTAATCGGACTGGGCGAGCAGTACTTC. This encodes CAWSVIGLGEQYF.

For the CDR3, the DNA is TGCGCCAGCAGCCCCAGCTTAACTAGCGGGCTTTACGATGAGCAGTTCTTC. It is translated as CASSPSLTSGLYDEQFF. V and J are TRBV4-1 and TRBJ2-1; TRBD2 matches at 9 bases. Germline values: CDR1 MGHRA, CDR2 YSYEKL. V dropped 4 bases and J dropped 8; count of bases not matched to a gene: 15. The CDR3 is 17 residues long.

The sample holds one count of this clone. This rearrangement joins TRBV28 to TRBJ2-7; perhaps TRBD2 as D (5 bases). The CDR3 loop spans 17 amino acids. With 1 base removed from V and 0 bases from J, the gap between germline ends came to 16 bases. Germline-derived CDR1 and CDR2 are MDHEN and SYDVKM. The CDR3 DNA reads as TGTGCCAGCAGTTTATTTTTCGGAGGCCGAACCTCCTACGAGCAGTACTTC. This encodes CASSLFFGGRTSYEQYF.